The sequence of this TCR beta chain was determined in a study of a mutant IDH1 vaccine in newly diagnosed glioma. Study-level information: Commencement of vaccination occurred 4-6 weeks following radiotherapy alone, or concurrently with temozolomide cycles.

Described time point: week 23, last vaccination. Alongside topical imiquimod, each dose of vaccine comprised 300 ug of mutant IDH1 20-mer peptide. Study-level findings and limits: Pseudoprogression looked unconnected to shifts in top peripheral T cell clonotypes.

The assay was immunoSEQ multiplex PCR, and TCRdb's table has in-frame clones only and misses some. The sample lists tens of thousands of clones, 80% to 85% occurring once. With 4 bases removed from V and 2 bases from J, the gap between germline ends came to 9 bases. The CDR3 totals 14 residues. The germline V gene encodes CDR1 MNHEY and CDR2 SMNVEV (reference sequence). A remark on this clone: What it binds is not known.

The V gene is TRBV27, the J gene TRBJ1-5; D is perhaps TRBD1 (6 bases). The source is a woman in her thirties or forties with glioma. Some clones in this sample may be carry-over from other donors' samples. This material consisted of PBMCs, taken from a glioma patient whose treatment included an IDH1 peptide vaccine. Written as DNA, the CDR3 is TGTGCCAGCAGTTGGGGGGGCCGCAATCAGCCCCAGCATTTT. This gives the protein CASSWGGRNQPQHF.